This T cell receptor beta chain was sequenced for a study of early T cells in non-severe SARS-CoV-2 infection. At the level of the study: Alpha and beta chains were unpaired, from unsorted whole-blood bulk RNA. Regarding the study as a whole: Missing private and CD4 specificities, VDJdb matching favored anti-spike CD8 responses.

Note on this clonotype: Its antigen is undetermined.

Individual cDNA molecules carried attached unique molecular identifiers. Using its own MiXCR run on the 5' RACE reads, TCRdb lists one record per CDR3 protein. The table has more than 50,000 distinct CDR3 sequences, around 5.6% seen once. Germline CDR1 MNHNY, CDR2 SVGAGI (reference sequence). Trimming took 0 bases from V and 11 from J, leaving 11 bases between them. The CDR3 runs 14 residues. The J gene is TRBJ1-6, the V gene TRBV6-6; D is perhaps TRBD1 (5 bases). The TCR sequence derives from an adult who was a healthcare worker with PCR-confirmed SARS-CoV-2 infection or an uninfected control (not recorded which). The source material was whole blood. Here the CDR3 reads CASSYSTADPPLHF. The CDR3 DNA reads as TGTGCCAGCAGTTACTCGACAGCCGACCCACCCCTCCACTTT.